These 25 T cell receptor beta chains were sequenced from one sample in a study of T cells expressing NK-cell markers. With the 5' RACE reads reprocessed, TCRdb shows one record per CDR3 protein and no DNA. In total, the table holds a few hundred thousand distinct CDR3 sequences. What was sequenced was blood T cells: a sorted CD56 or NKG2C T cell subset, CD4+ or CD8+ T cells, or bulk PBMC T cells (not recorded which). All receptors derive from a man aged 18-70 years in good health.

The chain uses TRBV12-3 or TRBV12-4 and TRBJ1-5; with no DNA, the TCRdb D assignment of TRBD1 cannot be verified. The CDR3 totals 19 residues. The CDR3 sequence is CASSFRDRGLLRSNQPQHF.

CDR3 residues: CASSRVTAGGETQYF. The rearrangement joins TRBV7-9 to TRBJ2-5; absent DNA, TCRdb's TRBD2 call cannot be checked. The CDR3 has 15 amino acids. Per germline, CDR1 SEHNR and CDR2 FQNEAQ (reference sequence).

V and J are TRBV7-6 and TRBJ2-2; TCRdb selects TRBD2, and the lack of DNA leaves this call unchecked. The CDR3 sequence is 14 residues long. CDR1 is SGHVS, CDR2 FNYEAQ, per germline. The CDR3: CASSQGLNTGELFF.

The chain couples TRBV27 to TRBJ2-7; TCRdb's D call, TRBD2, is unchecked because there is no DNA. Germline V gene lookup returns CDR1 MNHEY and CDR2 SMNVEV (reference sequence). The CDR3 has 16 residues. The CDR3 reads CASSSSGIAPSYEQYF.

CDR3 sequence: CASSQHRGTGNTIYF. V and J are TRBV3-1 and TRBJ1-3; the D call of TRBD1 rests on TCRdb alone, since no DNA is present to check it. Germline values: CDR1 LGHDT, CDR2 YNNKEL (reference sequence). CDR3 length: 15 amino acids.

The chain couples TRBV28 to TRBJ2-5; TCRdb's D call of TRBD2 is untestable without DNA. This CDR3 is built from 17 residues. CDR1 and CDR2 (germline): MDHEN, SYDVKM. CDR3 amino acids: CASSFHPPLAGAGTQYF. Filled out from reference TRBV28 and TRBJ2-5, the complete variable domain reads DVKVTQSSRYLVKRTGEKVFLECVQDMDHENMFWYRQDPGLGLRLIYFSYDVKMKEKGDIPEGYSVSREKKERFSLILESASTNQTSMYLCASSFHPPLAGAGTQYFGPGTRLLVL.

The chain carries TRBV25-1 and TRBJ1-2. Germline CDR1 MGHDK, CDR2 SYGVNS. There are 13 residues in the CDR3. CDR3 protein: CASSYGEVRGYTF.

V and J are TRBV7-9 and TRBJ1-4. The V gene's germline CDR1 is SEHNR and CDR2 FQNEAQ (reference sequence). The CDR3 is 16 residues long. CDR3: CASSLDREATNEKLFF.

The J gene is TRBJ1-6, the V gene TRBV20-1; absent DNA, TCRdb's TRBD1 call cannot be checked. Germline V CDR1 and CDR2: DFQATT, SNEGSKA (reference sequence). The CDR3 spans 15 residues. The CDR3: CSARFLTGYNSPLHF.

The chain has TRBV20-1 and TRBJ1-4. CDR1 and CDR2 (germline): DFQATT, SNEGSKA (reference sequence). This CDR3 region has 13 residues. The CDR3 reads CSARGAIQGKLFF.

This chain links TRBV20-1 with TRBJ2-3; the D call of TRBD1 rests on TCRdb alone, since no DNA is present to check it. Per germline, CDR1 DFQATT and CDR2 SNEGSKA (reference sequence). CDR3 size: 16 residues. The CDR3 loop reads CSAEANRGRVTDTQYF.

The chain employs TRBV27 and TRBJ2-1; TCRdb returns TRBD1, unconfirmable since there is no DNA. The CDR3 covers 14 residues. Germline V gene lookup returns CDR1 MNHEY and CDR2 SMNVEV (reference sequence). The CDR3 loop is CATQRDTSYNEQFF.

The CDR3 protein is CASSQDDTRLAGRSYFQETQYF. The gene calls are TRBV14 and TRBJ2-5; the D gene TCRdb calls, TRBD2, cannot be checked with no DNA. Germline CDR1 reads SGHDN; CDR2 reads FVKESK. CDR3 size: 22 residues.

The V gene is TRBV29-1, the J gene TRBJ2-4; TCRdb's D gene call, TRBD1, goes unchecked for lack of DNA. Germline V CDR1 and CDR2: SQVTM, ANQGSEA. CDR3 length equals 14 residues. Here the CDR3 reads CSVATTGAGNIQYF.

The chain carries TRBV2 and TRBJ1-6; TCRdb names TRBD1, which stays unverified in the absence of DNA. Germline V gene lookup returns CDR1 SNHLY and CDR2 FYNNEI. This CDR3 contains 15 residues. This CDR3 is CASSGEEGYISPLHF.

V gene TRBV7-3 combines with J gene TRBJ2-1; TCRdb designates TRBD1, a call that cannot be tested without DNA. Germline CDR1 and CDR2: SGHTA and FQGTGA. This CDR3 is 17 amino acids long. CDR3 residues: CASSLRGWGNSYNEQFF.

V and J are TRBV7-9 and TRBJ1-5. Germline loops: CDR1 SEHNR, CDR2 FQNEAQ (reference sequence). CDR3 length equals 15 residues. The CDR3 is CASRGDGGSNQPQHF.

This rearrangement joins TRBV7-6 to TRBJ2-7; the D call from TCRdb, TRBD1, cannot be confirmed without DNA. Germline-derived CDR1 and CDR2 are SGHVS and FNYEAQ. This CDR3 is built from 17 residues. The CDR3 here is CASSRGGTGTTSYEQYF.

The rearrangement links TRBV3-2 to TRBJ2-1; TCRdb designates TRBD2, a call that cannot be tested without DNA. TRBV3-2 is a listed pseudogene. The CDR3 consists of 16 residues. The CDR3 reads CASSQVSGGAPNEQFF.

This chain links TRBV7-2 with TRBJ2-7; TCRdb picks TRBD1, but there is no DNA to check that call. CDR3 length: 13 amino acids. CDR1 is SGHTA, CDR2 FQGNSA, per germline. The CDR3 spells CASSQTRLSEQYF.

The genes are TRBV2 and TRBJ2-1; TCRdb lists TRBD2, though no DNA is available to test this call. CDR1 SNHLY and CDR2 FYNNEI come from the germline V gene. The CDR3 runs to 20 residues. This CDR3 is CASSEALGASGGSSYNEQFF.

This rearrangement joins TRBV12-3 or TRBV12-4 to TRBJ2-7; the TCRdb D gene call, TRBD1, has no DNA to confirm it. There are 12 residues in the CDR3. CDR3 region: CASSQGVGEQYF.

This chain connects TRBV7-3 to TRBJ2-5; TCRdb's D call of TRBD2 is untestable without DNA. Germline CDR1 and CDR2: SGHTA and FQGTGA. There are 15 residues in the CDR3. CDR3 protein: CASSLRGTPEETQYF.

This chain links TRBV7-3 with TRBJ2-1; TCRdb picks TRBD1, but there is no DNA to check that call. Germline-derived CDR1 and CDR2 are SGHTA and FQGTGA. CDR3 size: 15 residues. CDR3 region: CASSLRGGVYNEQFF.

The CDR3 loop is CASSDNPGLAGGEQFF. The chain links TRBV7-2 to TRBJ2-1; the TRBD2 assignment by TCRdb is unverifiable without DNA. The length of the CDR3 is 16 residues. CDR1 is SGHTA and CDR2 is FQGNSA in the germline V gene.